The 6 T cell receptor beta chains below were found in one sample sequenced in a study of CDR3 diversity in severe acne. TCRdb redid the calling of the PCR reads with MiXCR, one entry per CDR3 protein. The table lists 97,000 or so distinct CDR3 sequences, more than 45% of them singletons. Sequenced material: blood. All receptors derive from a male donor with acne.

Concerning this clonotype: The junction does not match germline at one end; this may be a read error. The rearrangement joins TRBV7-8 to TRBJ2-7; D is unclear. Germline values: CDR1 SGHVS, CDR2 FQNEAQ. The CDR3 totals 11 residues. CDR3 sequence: CASSVSYEQYF. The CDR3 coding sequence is TGCGCCAGCAGCGTAAGCTACGAGCAGTACTTC.

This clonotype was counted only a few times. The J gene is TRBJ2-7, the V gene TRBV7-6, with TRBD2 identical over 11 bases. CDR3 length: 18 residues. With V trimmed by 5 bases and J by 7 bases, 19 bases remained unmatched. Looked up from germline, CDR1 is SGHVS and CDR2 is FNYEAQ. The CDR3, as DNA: TGTGCCAGCAGCACCGGACTAGCGGGCCCCCCCCTCGTGGGTGAGCAGTACTTC. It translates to CASSTGLAGPPLVGEQYF.

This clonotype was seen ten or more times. The CDR3 DNA sequence: TGTGCCAGCAGTTACGGGGTCTCTACTTACGAGCAGTACTTC. Translating it yields CASSYGVSTYEQYF. The chain couples TRBV6-6 to TRBJ2-7, with no clear D. The germline V and J ends were trimmed by 2 bases and 4 bases, with 12 bases remaining between them. The CDR3 sequence is 14 residues long. In germline, CDR1 is MNHNY, CDR2 SVGAGI (reference sequence).

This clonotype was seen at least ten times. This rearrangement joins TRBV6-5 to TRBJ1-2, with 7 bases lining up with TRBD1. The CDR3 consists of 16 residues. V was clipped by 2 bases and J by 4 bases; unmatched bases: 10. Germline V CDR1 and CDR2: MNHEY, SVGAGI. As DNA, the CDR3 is TGTGCCAGCAGTTACCAGACAGGGACCCCTAGCTATGGCTACACCTTC. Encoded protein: CASSYQTGTPSYGYTF.

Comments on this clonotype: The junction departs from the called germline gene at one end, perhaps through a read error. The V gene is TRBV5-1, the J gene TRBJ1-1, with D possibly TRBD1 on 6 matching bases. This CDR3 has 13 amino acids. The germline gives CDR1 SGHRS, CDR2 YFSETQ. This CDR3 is CASSLQGNTEASF. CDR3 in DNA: TGCGCCAGCAGCTTGCAGGGGAACACTGAAGCTTCCTTT.

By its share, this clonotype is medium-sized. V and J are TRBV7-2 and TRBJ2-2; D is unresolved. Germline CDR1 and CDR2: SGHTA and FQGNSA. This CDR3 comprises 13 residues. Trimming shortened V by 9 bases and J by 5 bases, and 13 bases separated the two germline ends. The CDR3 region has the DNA TGTGCCAGTACACCGGTCGGGACCGGGGAGCTGTTTTTT. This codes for CASTPVGTGELFF.